The 8 T cell receptor beta chains below were found in one sample sequenced in a study of T cells in Graves' hyperthyroidism and ophthalmopathy. Regions amplified from RNA transcripts were the TCR beta CDR3 regions. The TCR CDR3 first-round RT-PCR relied on the HTBI primer set. TCRdb used MiXCR to reprocess the multiplex PCR reads, holding one entry per CDR3 protein. The data show about 840,000 distinct CDR3 sequences, with approximately 40% seen just once and about 9% held by the top ten. The sequenced sample consisted of blood. The receptors originated from a man between 18 and 29 years old with Graves' hyperthyroidism.

This clonotype was recorded at least ten times. CDR3 sequence: CASRMIDRGYDGAFF. The DNA for the CDR3 is TGTGCCAGCAGGATGATAGACAGGGGCTACGATGGAGCTTTCTTT. The rearrangement joins TRBV7-9 to TRBJ1-1; TRBD1 matches at 8 bases. The CDR3 has 15 residues. Germline assignment: CDR1 SEHNR and CDR2 FQNEAQ (reference sequence). V lost 6 bases and J lost 10; bases outside the gene matches: 16.

J is TRBJ2-7 and V is TRBV20-1; the D gene is possibly TRBD2 (6 bases). The CDR3 length is 14 residues. The germline V and J ends were trimmed by 5 bases and 2 bases, with 16 bases remaining between them. Germline CDR1 DFQATT, CDR2 SNEGSKA (reference sequence). CDR3 coding DNA: TGCAGTGCTCCAGGTGGGACTGATACCTACGAGCAGTACTTC. Its translation is CSAPGGTDTYEQYF.

V and J are TRBV7-9 and TRBJ2-5; 12 nucleotides align to TRBD1. Germline values: CDR1 SEHNR, CDR2 FQNEAQ (reference sequence). The ends lost 3 bases at V and 5 bases at J; junction bases unmatched: 7. The CDR3 runs to 16 residues. In DNA, the CDR3 is TGTGCCAGCAGCTTTTCCGGGACAGGGGGCGCCGAGACCCAGTACTTC. The encoded protein is CASSFSGTGGAETQYF.

The chain has TRBV6-4 and TRBJ2-6, with D uncertain. CDR3 length: 17 amino acids. Germline V lookup: CDR1 MRHNA, CDR2 SNTAGT. Trimming stripped 2 bases from V and 2 bases from J, with 13 bases between. The CDR3 DNA follows: TGTGCCAGCAGTGACACACCTTTTAAGGCTGGGGCCAACGTCCTGACTTTC. Amino acids: CASSDTPFKAGANVLTF.

V usage is TRBV10-3 and J usage is TRBJ2-7, with 7 bases fitting TRBD1. This CDR3 has 13 amino acids. The germline V gene has CDR1 ENHRY and CDR2 SYGVKD. Unmatched junction bases numbered 8, after V lost 10 bases and J lost 2 bases. CDR3 sequence reads: CATGTDLTYEQYF. Here the CDR3 DNA reads TGTGCCACCGGGACAGACCTAACCTACGAGCAGTACTTC.

This clonotype occurred a few times. This chain joins TRBV6-5 and TRBJ2-5, with TRBD2 matching over 8 bases. The J segment lost 5 bases and the V segment lost 6 bases, leaving 8 bases of the junction unmatched. Germline lookup yields CDR1 MNHEY and CDR2 SVGAGI. The CDR3 runs to 14 residues. The CDR3 DNA reads TGTGCCAGCAGCTACCACGGGGGGGCGGAGACCCAGTACTTC. This gives the protein CASSYHGGAETQYF.

The rearrangement joins TRBV11-2 to TRBJ1-5; the D is unclear. Trimming removed 7 bases at V and 0 bases at J, with 13 bases between. CDR1 is SGHAT, CDR2 FQNNGV, per germline. The CDR3 covers 15 residues. The CDR3 protein is CASKVVAISNQPQHF. The DNA for the CDR3 is TGTGCCAGCAAAGTCGTAGCGATTAGCAATCAGCCCCAGCATTTT.

The chain is built from TRBV5-6 and TRBJ2-7; D tentatively reads TRBD1 or TRBD2 (5 bases each). V was pared by 5 bases and J by 6 bases, with 18 bases between. Per germline, CDR1 SGHDT and CDR2 YYEEEE. This CDR3 comprises 14 residues. The CDR3 coding sequence is TGTGCCAGCAGTCCCGGGACGGGATTAATCGAGCAGTACTTC. It codes for CASSPGTGLIEQYF.